This passage covers 20 T cell receptor beta chains from one sample sequenced in a study of Graves' ophthalmopathy and Graves' hyperthyroidism. RNA transcripts served as template for amplifying TCR beta CDR3 sequences. An opening RT-PCR round employed HTBI primers and preceded a second-round multiplex PCR. TCRdb reanalysed the multiplex PCR reads using MiXCR and keeps one entry per CDR3 protein. The data show some 250,000 distinct CDR3 sequences, around 50% seen once. Sequenced input: peripheral blood. The source of these receptors is an adult man with Graves' ophthalmopathy.

The chain is built from TRBV7-3 and TRBJ1-5; 7 nucleotides match TRBD1. The ends lost 4 bases at V and 4 bases at J; junction bases unmatched: 7. Germline V gene sequence: CDR1 SGHTA, CDR2 FQGTGA. The CDR3 spans 15 residues. For the CDR3, the DNA is TGTGCCAGCAGCTCGACAGTGACAGGGAATCAGCCCCAGCATTTT. Its translation: CASSSTVTGNQPQHF. Full variable domain (missing parts from reference TRBV7-3 and TRBJ1-5): GAGVSQTPSNKVTEKGKYVELRCDPISGHTALYWYRQSLGQGPEFLIYFQGTGAADDSGLPNDRFFAVRPEGSVSTLKIQRTERGDSAVYLCASSSTVTGNQPQHFGDGTRLSIL.

The chain combines TRBV2 with TRBJ2-3, with a tentative D call TRBD1 (6 bases). This CDR3 region has 15 residues. Germline loops: CDR1 SNHLY, CDR2 FYNNEI. V was trimmed by 3 bases and J by 0 bases, leaving 10 bases between them. CDR3 in amino acids: CASSDTRGSTDTQYF. CDR3 in DNA: TGTGCCAGCAGTGACACCAGGGGAAGCACAGATACGCAGTATTTT.

This chain links TRBV29-1 with TRBJ2-7; 10 nucleotides match TRBD2. The CDR3 contains 14 residues. V shed 3 bases, J shed 0 bases, and the junction held 2 bases outside the gene matches. CDR1 is SQVTM and CDR2 is ANQGSEA in the germline V gene. The CDR3 bases are TGCAGCGTTGAGAGCGGGAGGGCCTCCTACGAGCAGTACTTC. This translates into CSVESGRASYEQYF.

The rearrangement uses TRBV20-1 and TRBJ1-2; tentatively, D is TRBD1 (5 bases). CDR1 and CDR2 from the germline V gene are DFQATT and SNEGSKA (reference sequence). The CDR3 is made up of 15 amino acids. Trimming cost V 5 bases and J 2 bases, with 18 bases left between them. The CDR3 DNA is TGCAGTGCTCCAGCCCTCCAACAGGTCAACTATGGCTACACCTTC. This translates into CSAPALQQVNYGYTF.

The V call is TRBV9, the J call TRBJ2-5; D is unresolved. The CDR3 spans 14 residues. The germline V and J ends were trimmed by 5 bases and 0 bases, with 11 bases remaining between them. The germline V gene encodes CDR1 SGDLS and CDR2 YYNGEE. As DNA, the CDR3 is TGTGCCAGCAGTTTCGGCACGTACCAAGAGACCCAGTACTTC. The encoded protein is CASSFGTYQETQYF.

The chain uses TRBV2 and TRBJ2-5, with D tentatively TRBD1 (6 bases). The CDR3 has 13 amino acids. Germline loops: CDR1 SNHLY, CDR2 FYNNEI. V lost 7 bases and J 2 bases, leaving 11 bases between the germline ends. The CDR3 region has the DNA TGTGCCAGCAATAGGGACACACAAGAGACCCAGTACTTC. Its protein product is CASNRDTQETQYF.

This clonotype appeared a few times. The CDR3 DNA follows: TGTGCCAGCGGGATGGGGACGGCCATGTACGAGCAGTACTTC. Translation: CASGMGTAMYEQYF. The chain couples TRBV2 to TRBJ2-7; the D call may be TRBD1 or TRBD2 (5 bases each). The V end lost 8 bases, the J end lost 4 bases, and 18 bases lay between the germline ends. This CDR3 spans 14 amino acids. CDR1 is SNHLY, CDR2 FYNNEI, per germline.

This clonotype has a count of ten or more. The chain employs TRBV19 and TRBJ1-1; TRBD1 is a possible D gene (5 bases). V shed 6 bases and J shed 1 base, with 12 bases lying between them. The V gene's germline CDR1 is LNHDA and CDR2 SQIVND (reference sequence). This CDR3 has 14 amino acids. CDR3 amino acids: CASRGRGANTEAFF. CDR3 DNA sequence: TGTGCCAGTAGGGGGAGGGGCGCGAACACTGAAGCTTTCTTT.

This clonotype came up a few times. CDR3 sequence: CASSPTRDRAGNTIYF. CDR3 bases: TGTGCCAGCAGCCCAACCAGGGACAGGGCAGGAAACACCATATATTTT. This chain connects TRBV2 to TRBJ1-3; 9 positions agree with TRBD1. Trimming at V came to 6 bases and at J to 4 bases, leaving 10 bases not matched to a gene. The germline gives CDR1 SNHLY, CDR2 FYNNEI. The CDR3 contains 16 residues.

V usage is TRBV15 and J usage is TRBJ1-6, with unresolved D. Germline CDR1 is LNHNV and CDR2 is YYDKDF (reference sequence). V gave up 5 bases and J gave up 11 bases, with 16 bases separating them. The CDR3 is 14 amino acids. The CDR3 DNA reads TGTGCCACCAGCCCCTTTAGTGGGGAGGCACCCCTCCACTTT. This encodes CATSPFSGEAPLHF.

This clonotype has just one count. The V gene is TRBV18, the J gene TRBJ2-7; 9 positions agree with TRBD2. Trimming removed 1 base from V and 5 bases from J; junction bases left unmatched: 9. The CDR3 loop spans 16 amino acids. The V gene's germline CDR1 is KGHSH and CDR2 LQKENI. The CDR3 loop reads CASSPRGGGASDEQYF. CDR3 DNA: TGTGCCAGCTCACCACGTGGCGGGGGGGCCTCGGACGAGCAGTACTTC.

This clonotype came up a few times. This sequence joins TRBV11-2 and TRBJ1-1; no clear D. The ends were cut back, 1 base at V and 13 bases at J, with 10 bases in the middle. CDR1 is SGHAT, CDR2 FQNNGV, per germline. This CDR3 comprises 11 residues. CDR3 coding DNA: TGTGCCAGCAGCTTAGTTGCGGGAGTTTTCTTT. Translation: CASSLVAGVFF.

This chain uses TRBV7-9 with TRBJ2-5; TRBD1 might be the D (6 bases). The germline gives CDR1 SEHNR, CDR2 FQNEAQ (reference sequence). With 5 bases removed from V and 4 bases from J, the gap between germline ends came to 17 bases. This CDR3 is built from 15 residues. The CDR3 spells CASSGKGVGRETQYF. CDR3 bases: TGTGCCAGCAGCGGCAAGGGGGTGGGCAGAGAGACCCAGTACTTC.

The V call is TRBV30, the J call TRBJ1-5, with TRBD1 matching 7 bases. With V trimmed by 2 bases and J by 5 bases, 9 bases remained unmatched. This CDR3 is built from 15 residues. The V gene's germline CDR1 is GTSNPN and CDR2 SVGIG (reference sequence). The CDR3 DNA reads TGTGCCTGGAGTTACCAGACAGGGACCGATCAGCCCCAGCATTTT. It specifies CAWSYQTGTDQPQHF.

The table lists this clonotype with many counts. This CDR3 reads CATGTAYGYTF. The CDR3 nucleotides are TGTGCCACCGGGACCGCCTATGGCTACACCTTC. The J gene is TRBJ1-2, the V gene TRBV24-1; D perhaps matches TRBD1 (5 bases). This CDR3 region has 11 residues. Germline V gene lookup returns CDR1 KGHDR and CDR2 SFDVKD. Trimming removed 9 bases at V and 4 bases at J, with 8 bases between.

The V gene is TRBV7-3, the J gene TRBJ2-5; 10 bases align to TRBD2. The V gene's germline CDR1 is SGHTA and CDR2 FQGTGA. The CDR3 consists of 18 residues. Germline trimming cut 2 bases from V and 2 bases from J; bases unmatched to any gene: 11. CDR3 coding DNA: TGTGCCAGCAGCTTAGTAGCCCGGGGGACTAGCGTACAAGAGACCCAGTACTTC. This translates into CASSLVARGTSVQETQYF.

This chain connects TRBV12-3 or TRBV12-4 to TRBJ2-2; TRBD2 aligns across 10 bases. After removal of 6 bases from V and 3 bases from J, the junction contained 4 bases not matched to a gene. The CDR3 is 15 amino acids. The CDR3 nucleotides read TGTGCCAGCAGACTAGGACTAGCGGACACCGGGGAGCTGTTTTTT. This codes for CASRLGLADTGELFF.

This clonotype occurred many times. This sequence joins TRBV5-8 and TRBJ1-4; D not resolved. Germline CDR1 is SGHTS and CDR2 is YDEGEE. V was shortened by 3 bases and J by 5 bases, with 14 bases between the two germline ends. The CDR3 extends over 15 amino acids. The CDR3 bases are TGTGCCAGCAGCTCGAACCGGGTCGCCAATGAAAAACTGTTTTTT. Translating it yields CASSSNRVANEKLFF.

V gene TRBV20-1 combines with J gene TRBJ1-5; maybe TRBD1 (6 bases). Trimming shortened V by 7 bases and J by 1 base, and 8 bases separated the two germline ends. The CDR3 loop spans 12 amino acids. Germline CDR1 reads DFQATT; CDR2 reads SNEGSKA (reference sequence). This CDR3 reads CSVDRSNQPQHF. The DNA for the CDR3 is TGCAGTGTCGACAGGAGCAATCAGCCCCAGCATTTT.

The chain links TRBV29-1 to TRBJ2-5, with D perhaps being TRBD1 or TRBD2 (5 bases each). Germline-derived CDR1 and CDR2 are SQVTM and ANQGSEA. V was cut by 4 bases and J by 11 bases, with 11 bases left in between. The CDR3 consists of 10 residues. The CDR3 nucleotides read TGCAGCGTTGGGGGGAATACGCAGTACTTC. This encodes CSVGGNTQYF.